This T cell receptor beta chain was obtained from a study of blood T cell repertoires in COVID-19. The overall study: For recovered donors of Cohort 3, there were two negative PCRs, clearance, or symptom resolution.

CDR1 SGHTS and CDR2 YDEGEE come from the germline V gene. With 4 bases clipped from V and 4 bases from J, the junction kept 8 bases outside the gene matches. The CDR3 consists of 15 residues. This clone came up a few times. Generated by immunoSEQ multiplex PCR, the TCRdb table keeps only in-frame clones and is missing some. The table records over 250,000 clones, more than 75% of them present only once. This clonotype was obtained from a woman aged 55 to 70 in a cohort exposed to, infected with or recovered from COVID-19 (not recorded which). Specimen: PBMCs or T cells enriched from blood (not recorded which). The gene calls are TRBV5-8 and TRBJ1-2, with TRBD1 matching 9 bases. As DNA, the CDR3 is TGTGCCAGCAGCAAGGGACAGGGAAGGGGCTATGGCTACACCTTC. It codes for CASSKGQGRGYGYTF.